The 17 T cell receptor beta chains listed next were all sequenced from one sample in a study of shared T cell receptors in the human thymus. Produced via immunoSEQ multiplex PCR; TCRdb's table is partial and in-frame only. Here the sample spans over 65,000 clones, more than 90% being singletons. Specimen: thymocytes. These TCRs come from a human donor.

CDR3 region: CASSPTGQGAGWVQFF. The DNA of the CDR3 is TGTGCCAGCAGCCCCACGGGACAGGGGGCCGGTTGGGTACAGTTCTTC. The chain has TRBV5-4 and TRBJ2-1; 12 nucleotides agree with TRBD1. V lost 4 bases, J lost 13 bases, and 15 bases stayed unmatched. The CDR3 has 16 residues. CDR1 and CDR2 from the germline V gene are SGHNT and YYREEE (reference sequence).

The genes are TRBV6-5 and TRBJ2-7, with D possibly TRBD1 on 6 matching bases. Deletions cut 7 bases from V and 2 bases from J, with 18 bases between. This CDR3 has 15 residues. The V gene's germline CDR1 is MNHEY and CDR2 SVGAGI. The CDR3 is CASKRYRAVAYEQYF. Written as DNA, the CDR3 is TGTGCCAGCAAAAGGTACAGGGCAGTTGCCTACGAGCAGTACTTC.

This clone occurred a few times. V is TRBV28 and J is TRBJ1-5, with no clear D. Deletions cut 2 bases from V and 10 bases from J, with 15 bases between. From germline, CDR1 is MDHEN and CDR2 SYDVKM. The CDR3 extends over 14 amino acids. Here the CDR3 reads CASSLVIRWGPQHF. CDR3 in DNA: TGTGCCAGCAGTTTAGTTATCCGGTGGGGACCCCAGCATTTT.

The DNA of the CDR3 is TGTGCCAGCAGCGTCCGGAGCGGGGGGCCGTTGGCAGATACGCAGTATTTT. This sequence encodes CASSVRSGGPLADTQYF. The chain employs TRBV9 and TRBJ2-3; 9 bases agree with TRBD2. With 2 bases clipped from V and 4 bases from J, the junction kept 11 bases outside the gene matches. This CDR3 contains 17 residues. Germline lookup yields CDR1 SGDLS and CDR2 YYNGEE.

This rearrangement joins TRBV6-1 to TRBJ1-5; no firm D call. Trimming shortened V by 0 bases and J by 4 bases, and 10 bases separated the two germline ends. There are 15 residues in the CDR3. Looked up from germline, CDR1 is MNHNS and CDR2 is SASEGT. The CDR3 nucleotides read TGTGCCAGCAGTGAAGCGGGAGTGGAGAATCAGCCCCAGCATTTT. Its translation is CASSEAGVENQPQHF.

The chain couples TRBV7-3 to TRBJ1-1, with D possibly TRBD1 on 6 matching bases. The V end was cut by 0 bases, the J end by 0 bases, with 23 bases between. There are 20 residues in the CDR3. CDR1 and CDR2 from the germline V gene are SGHTA and FQGTGA. CDR3: CASSLTGHRVRLSVNTEAFF. CDR3 coding DNA: TGTGCCAGCAGCTTAACTGGTCACAGGGTGCGGTTATCGGTGAACACTGAAGCTTTCTTT.

The chain combines TRBV4-1 with TRBJ1-2; 10 bases match TRBD1. Germline values: CDR1 MGHRA, CDR2 YSYEKL. CDR3 length: 14 residues. V dropped 7 bases and J dropped 3; count of bases not matched to a gene: 5. The CDR3 coding sequence is TGCGCCAGCAAGGACAGGGGGTGGGACTATGGCTACACCTTC. Its translation: CASKDRGWDYGYTF.

V and J are TRBV15 and TRBJ1-2; 8 bases fit TRBD1. J lost 0 bases, V lost 0 bases, and 9 bases had no gene match. This CDR3 is built from 18 residues. The germline V gene encodes CDR1 LNHNV and CDR2 YYDKDF (reference sequence). Here the CDR3 reads CATSRDRLARGPNYGYTF. DNA of the CDR3: TGTGCCACCAGCAGAGATCGACTCGCCAGGGGGCCTAACTATGGCTACACCTTC.

The chain uses TRBV6-1 and TRBJ1-3; 8 bases align to TRBD1. Germline loops: CDR1 MNHNS, CDR2 SASEGT. V was pared by 2 bases and J by 0 bases, with 21 bases of the junction left unmatched. CDR3 length equals 22 residues. The chain's CDR3 is CASSEKGTGPLLRQPSGNTIYF. Here the CDR3 DNA reads TGTGCCAGCAGTGAAAAGGGGACAGGTCCGCTACTACGCCAGCCCTCTGGAAACACCATATATTTT.

This chain joins TRBV29-1 and TRBJ2-7, with 9 bases identical to TRBD2. The V and J ends lost 0 bases and 6 bases, in that order; junction bases with no gene match: 3. CDR1 is SQVTM, CDR2 ANQGSEA, per germline. The CDR3 runs to 13 residues. DNA for the CDR3: TGCAGCGTTGAAGATCTACTAGCGGGCGAGCAGTACTTC. It specifies CSVEDLLAGEQYF.

V gene TRBV18 combines with J gene TRBJ1-1; D not certain. The CDR3 has 15 residues. Germline CDR1 is KGHSH and CDR2 is LQKENI. Trimming left V 3 bases short and J 5 bases short, with 16 bases between. CDR3 protein: CASSPRLMAGTEAFF. The CDR3, as DNA: TGTGCCAGCTCACCCCGACTCATGGCGGGAACTGAAGCTTTCTTT.

The chain joins TRBV29-1 to TRBJ1-2; no clear D gene. CDR1 SQVTM and CDR2 ANQGSEA come from the germline V gene. V lost 7 bases, J lost 4 bases, and 22 bases lay in between. The CDR3 has 15 amino acids. This CDR3 reads CSANYGNTSAYGYTF. CDR3 bases: TGCAGCGCTAATTACGGGAACACATCGGCCTATGGCTACACCTTC.

The CDR3, as DNA: TGTGCCAGTAGTCCTAGTCAAGAGGACCTTCATCCCCTCCACTTT. It specifies CASSPSQEDLHPLHF. V is TRBV19 and J is TRBJ1-6; D is unresolved. The CDR3 has 15 residues. Germline CDR1 LNHDA, CDR2 SQIVND (reference sequence). V was trimmed by 5 bases and J by 13 bases, leaving 21 bases between them.

This rearrangement joins TRBV11-2 to TRBJ2-1; 12 positions match TRBD2. The CDR3 is made up of 16 amino acids. From germline, CDR1 is SGHAT and CDR2 FQNNGV. The trim removed 1 base at V and 6 bases at J, leaving 4 bases unmatched. The CDR3 DNA reads TGTGCCAGCAGCTTAGTGCTAGCGGGGGGGCCCAATGAGCAGTTCTTC. This codes for CASSLVLAGGPNEQFF.

This clone has more than one count but fewer than ten. The chain links TRBV12-5 to TRBJ1-5, with TRBD1 matching over 10 bases. Germline V gene lookup returns CDR1 LGHNT and CDR2 FRNRAP. The CDR3 is 16 amino acids. The V gene end was trimmed by 3 bases and the J gene end by 6 bases; junction bases not matched to a gene: 8. CDR3 protein: CASGFIEGQGLQPQHF. In nucleotides, the CDR3 is TGTGCTAGTGGTTTCATAGAGGGACAGGGGCTTCAGCCCCAGCATTTT.

The chain combines TRBV5-6 with TRBJ2-5; 8 bases fit TRBD1. With 3 bases clipped from V and 2 bases from J, the junction kept 9 bases outside the gene matches. Germline V CDR1 and CDR2: SGHDT, YYEEEE. The CDR3 is 16 amino acids. As DNA, the CDR3 is TGTGCCAGCAGCTGGAATCCGACAGGGGAGCAAGAGACCCAGTACTTC. This codes for CASSWNPTGEQETQYF.

The gene calls are TRBV5-1 and TRBJ2-5, with TRBD2 matching over 11 bases. Germline assignment: CDR1 SGHRS and CDR2 YFSETQ. Trimming took 3 bases from V and 5 from J; bases not matched to a gene: 6. The CDR3 covers 15 residues. Here the CDR3 reads CASSCKLAGEETQYF. The CDR3 nucleotides read TGCGCCAGCAGCTGCAAACTAGCGGGGGAGGAGACCCAGTACTTC.